Listed below are T cell receptor beta chains from one sample, sequenced in a study of cytomegalovirus exposure and HLA in healthy donors. Data came from immunoSEQ multiplex PCR; TCRdb stores just in-frame clones and leaves some out. The sample yields some 150,000 clones, 82% seen once. Sequenced sample: PBMCs. The receptors were sampled from a woman aged 35 to 49 in good health and CMV-seronegative. CDR3s include the opening cysteine and the closing phenylalanine or tryptophan. The D gene is left open where the match is weak. The size of a clone is reported for some rows only, either as once, few or many, or as a class for expanded clones.

>TRBV27|-|TRBJ1-5|-
TGTGCCAGCAGTGTAGAGGGAGCTTGGGGCAATCAGCCCCAGCATTTT
CASSVEGAWGNQPQHF
>TRBV5-1|few|TRBJ2-3|TRBD2
TGCGCCAGCAGCTTGGAGCTAGCGGGAGTTGGGACAGATACGCAGTATTTT
CASSLELAGVGTDTQYF
>TRBV7-9|-|TRBJ2-5|TRBD1
TGTGCCAGCAGCCCCTTTGGCAGGGGGCAAGAGACCCAGTACTTC
CASSPFGRGQETQYF
>TRBV27|few|TRBJ2-5|TRBD2
TGTGCCAGCAGTCCCTCCGGGGATCAGCGGGACTTTCGGGAGCAGTACTTC
CASSPSGDQRDFREQYF
>TRBV5-6|few|TRBJ1-6|-
TGTGCCAGCAGCCTCGACAGAAATTCACCCCTCCACTTT
CASSLDRNSPLHF
>TRBV9|-|TRBJ1-3|TRBD1
TGTGCCAGCAGCGGGGGGACAGGGCATTACTCTGGAAACACCATATATTTT
CASSGGTGHYSGNTIYF
>TRBV6-5|-|TRBJ1-1|-
TGTGCCAGCAGTTCCGTCAGGGGCCCTTTTAACACTGAAGCTTTCTTT
CASSSVRGPFNTEAFF
>TRBV6-1|-|TRBJ1-1|-
TGTGCCAGCAGTGAAGCCCACTCGAACACTGAAGCTTTCTTT
CASSEAHSNTEAFF
>TRBV19|-|TRBJ1-1|TRBD1
TGTGCCAGTAGTAAGGGACAGGGGCGAAGGAATGAAGCTTTCTTT
CASSKGQGRRNEAFF
>TRBV7-9|-|TRBJ2-1|TRBD2
TGTGCCAGCAGCCCTAGGGTCCGGCTAGCGGGAACGTCCTACAATGAGCAGTTCTTC
CASSPRVRLAGTSYNEQFF
>TRBV5-1|-|TRBJ1-1|TRBD1
TGCGCCAGCAGGTCCACTGCGGGTACAGGGGCGGAAGCTTTCTTT
CASRSTAGTGAEAFF
>TRBV7-9|-|TRBJ2-4|TRBD2
TGTGCCAGCAGCTTTATAGCGGGAGGGCCTGGTGTTAACATTCAGTACTTC
CASSFIAGGPGVNIQYF
>TRBV10-3|few|TRBJ1-1|-
TGTGCCATCAGTGAGTCGGGGCGGGGGGAGAACACTGAAGCTTTCTTT
CAISESGRGENTEAFF
>TRBV29-1|-|TRBJ1-1|TRBD1
TGCAGCGTTGAAGGGGGACAGTACACTGAAGCTTTCTTT
CSVEGGQYTEAFF
>TRBV9|-|TRBJ2-7|-
TGTGCCAGCAGCGTAGGGAGGAGCCCGGCCTACGAGCAGTACTTC
CASSVGRSPAYEQYF
>TRBV19|-|TRBJ2-2|-
TGTGCCAGTAGTATAGCCACCTACGGGGAGCTGTTTTTT
CASSIATYGELFF
>TRBV15|-|TRBJ2-5|TRBD1
TGTGCCACCAGCAGAGGAAACTCAGGGGGCGAAGAGACCCAGTACTTC
CATSRGNSGGEETQYF
>TRBV27|-|TRBJ2-6|TRBD1
TGTGCCAGCAGTTTCTCTCGACAGGGCCTCAGCTCTGGGGCCAACGTCCTGACTTTC
CASSFSRQGLSSGANVLTF
>TRBV9|-|TRBJ1-1|TRBD1
TGTGCCAGCAGCGTCCAGGACAGGGTTCCTGAAGCTTTCTTT
CASSVQDRVPEAFF
>TRBV30|-|TRBJ1-2|-
TGTGCCTGGAGGGACGCCCAGGGTAATAACTATGGCTACACCTTC
CAWRDAQGNNYGYTF
>TRBV7-8|-|TRBJ1-1|-
TGTGCCAGCAGCCGCAATCGGGGGACCACTGAAGCTTTCTTT
CASSRNRGTTEAFF
>TRBV4-1|-|TRBJ1-5|-
TGCGCCAGCAGCCAAGATTGGGGCAGCCCCAATCAGCCCCAGCATTTT
CASSQDWGSPNQPQHF
>TRBV19|-|TRBJ2-2|-
TGTGCCAGTAGTTCCAACTGGCTGCTCGGGGGGGAGCTGTTTTTT
CASSSNWLLGGELFF
>TRBV10-1|-|TRBJ2-1|-
TGCGCCAGCAGTGTATATCCCTGGGCTGTGAATGAGCAGTTCTTC
CASSVYPWAVNEQFF
>TRBV27|-|TRBJ2-7|TRBD2
TGTGCCAGCAGGACCGGGACTAGCGCTTACTACGAGCAGTACTTC
CASRTGTSAYYEQYF
>TRBV5-1|-|TRBJ1-1|-
TGCGCCAGCAGCGAAGTTCTCAGGGGCACTGAAGCTTTCTTT
CASSEVLRGTEAFF
>TRBV21-1|-|TRBJ1-3|-
TGTGCCAGCAGCAAAGCGCTTTCCGGACAGGGGGCTGGTTCTTTCCCCATATATTTT
CASSKALSGQGAGSFPIYF
>TRBV5-6|-|TRBJ2-7|-
TGTGCCAGCAGCTTGGTGCTAGAGACCTACGAGCAGTACTTC
CASSLVLETYEQYF
>TRBV7-3|-|TRBJ2-7|-
TGTGCCAGCAGCCCCTATGGAGGGACCCCCTACGAGCAGTACTTC
CASSPYGGTPYEQYF
>TRBV5-8|-|TRBJ2-5|-
TGTGCCAGCAGCTTGGGGCAGGGAGAGACCCAGTACTTC
CASSLGQGETQYF
>TRBV4-3|-|TRBJ1-4|TRBD1
TGCGCCAGCAGCTCTCGAACAGGGGAAGGGAAAAAACTGTTTTTT
CASSSRTGEGKKLFF
>TRBV6-5|-|TRBJ2-3|-
TGTGCCAGCAGTCCCCCGGGGGTTATGGGAAATACGCAGTATTTT
CASSPPGVMGNTQYF
>TRBV28|-|TRBJ1-4|-
TGTGCCAGCAGTTTAACATGGCAGCTGTTTTTT
CASSLTWQLFF
>TRBV7-9|-|TRBJ2-3|-
TGTGCCAGCAGCTTAGATGAAAAGGGGGCAGATACGCAGTATTTT
CASSLDEKGADTQYF
>TRBV10-2|-|TRBJ2-2|-
TGCGCCAGCAGTGTAACCGGGGAGCTGTTTTTT
CASSVTGELFF
>TRBV28|-|TRBJ2-7|-
TGTGCCAGCACCGAGGGGGGGACCCTCTCCTACGAGCAGTACTTC
CASTEGGTLSYEQYF
>TRBV6-6|-|TRBJ2-1|TRBD2
TGTGCCAGCAGTCCGGGACTAGCGGGAGGGCACAATGAGCAGTTCTTC
CASSPGLAGGHNEQFF
>TRBV6-1|once|TRBJ2-7|TRBD1
TGTGCCAGCGCCGGCCGGGACAGTAAAAACGAGCAGTACTTC
CASAGRDSKNEQYF
>TRBV29-1|-|TRBJ1-2|-
TGCAGCGTTGAAGTGGGGGGACGGGAGGGCTACACCTTC
CSVEVGGREGYTF
>TRBV27|-|TRBJ2-7|-
TGTGCCAGCAGCTTAGCAGATAAATACGAGCAGTACTTC
CASSLADKYEQYF
>TRBV9|-|TRBJ2-3|-
TGTGCCAGCAGCGTAGGGGAGCGGCTAAGCACAGATACGCAGTATTTT
CASSVGERLSTDTQYF
>TRBV6-1|-|TRBJ2-5|-
TGTGCCAGCAGTGAGACTCCGGGACACTATCAAGAGACCCAGTACTTC
CASSETPGHYQETQYF
>TRBV30|-|TRBJ2-3|TRBD2
TGTGCCTGGAGGGGGAGCGGGAGTGTAGCAGATACGCAGTATTTT
CAWRGSGSVADTQYF
>TRBV29-1|-|TRBJ2-7|-
TGCAGCGTTGAGGTACAGGGTCGCTCCTACGAGCAGTACTTC
CSVEVQGRSYEQYF
>TRBV6-5|-|TRBJ2-7|-
TGTGCCAGCAGTAACCAGGGGTCCTGGTCCTACGAGCAGTACTTC
CASSNQGSWSYEQYF
>TRBV7-6|once|TRBJ2-2|TRBD2
TGTGCCAGCAGCTTAGGACTAGCGGTGAACACCGGGGAGCTGTTTTTT
CASSLGLAVNTGELFF
>TRBV2|few|TRBJ2-1|-
TGTGCCAGCAGTGTGGCGGCGGACTCCTACAATGAGCAGTTCTTC
CASSVAADSYNEQFF
>TRBV18|-|TRBJ2-7|TRBD1
TGTGCCAGCTCACCGGGACAGGGAAAGTCCTACGAGCAGTACTTC
CASSPGQGKSYEQYF
>TRBV5-1|-|TRBJ2-3|TRBD2
TGCGCCAGCAGCTTGGGAAGCGGGACTACAGATACGCAGTATTTT
CASSLGSGTTDTQYF
>TRBV4-3|-|TRBJ1-2|TRBD1
TGCGCCAGCAGCCCGGAGACAGGGTACGGCGGCTACACCTTC
CASSPETGYGGYTF
>TRBV5-5|-|TRBJ2-7|-
TGTGCCAGCCGGCCATCCTGGACTATGGACGAGCAGTACTTC
CASRPSWTMDEQYF
>TRBV7-3|-|TRBJ2-7|TRBD1
TGTGCCAGCAGCCCAGGGGGCTCCTACGAGCAGTACTTC
CASSPGGSYEQYF
>TRBV27|-|TRBJ1-5|-
TGTGCCAGCACCCCTTCAGGGAGGCACCAGCCCCAGCATTTT
CASTPSGRHQPQHF
>TRBV10-3|-|TRBJ2-2|TRBD2
TGTGCCACCCGGCGGGAAGCGGGAGTTGCCGGGGAGCTGTTTTTT
CATRREAGVAGELFF
>TRBV18|-|TRBJ2-1|TRBD2
TGTGCCAGCTCACCGGGGGGGAACCTCAACAATGAGCAGTTCTTC
CASSPGGNLNNEQFF